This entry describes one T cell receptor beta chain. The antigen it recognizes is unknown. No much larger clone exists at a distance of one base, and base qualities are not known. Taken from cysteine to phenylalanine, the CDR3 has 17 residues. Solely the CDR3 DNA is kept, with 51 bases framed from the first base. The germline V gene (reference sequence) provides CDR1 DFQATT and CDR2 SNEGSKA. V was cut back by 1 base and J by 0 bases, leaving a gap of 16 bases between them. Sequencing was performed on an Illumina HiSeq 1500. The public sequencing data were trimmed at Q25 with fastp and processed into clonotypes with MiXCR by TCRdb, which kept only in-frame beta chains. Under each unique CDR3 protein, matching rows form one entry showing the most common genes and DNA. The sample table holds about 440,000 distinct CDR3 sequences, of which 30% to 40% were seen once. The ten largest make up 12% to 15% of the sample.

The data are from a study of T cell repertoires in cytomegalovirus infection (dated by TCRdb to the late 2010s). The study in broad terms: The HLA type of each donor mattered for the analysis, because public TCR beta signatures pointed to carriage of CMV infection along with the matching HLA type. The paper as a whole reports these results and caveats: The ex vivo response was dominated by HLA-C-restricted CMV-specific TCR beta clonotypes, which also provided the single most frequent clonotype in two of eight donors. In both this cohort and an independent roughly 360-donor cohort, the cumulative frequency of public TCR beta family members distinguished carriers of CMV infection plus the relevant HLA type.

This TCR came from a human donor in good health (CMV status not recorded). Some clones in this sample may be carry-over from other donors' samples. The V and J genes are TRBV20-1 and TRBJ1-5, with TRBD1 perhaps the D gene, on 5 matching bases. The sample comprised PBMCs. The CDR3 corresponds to CSARGTSNALSNQPQHF. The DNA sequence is TGCAGTGCTAGAGGGACATCGAATGCCCTTAGCAATCAGCCCCAGCATTTT.